This T cell receptor beta chain emerged from a study of T cells expressing NK-cell markers. Germline V gene lookup returns CDR1 SGHRS and CDR2 YFSETQ. The CDR3 is 16 amino acids. Reanalyzing the 5' RACE reads, TCRdb keeps one entry per CDR3 protein, without DNA. This repertoire comprises 200,000 to 300,000 distinct CDR3 sequences; its ten largest clones make up 0.39%. The chain couples TRBV5-1 to TRBJ2-5; TCRdb's D gene call, TRBD1, goes unchecked for lack of DNA. The sequence came from a man between 18 and 35 years old in good health. Sequenced material: blood T cells: a sorted CD56 or NKG2C T cell subset, CD4+ or CD8+ T cells, or bulk PBMC T cells (not recorded which). The CDR3 spells CASSPGGQGEQETQYF.